The 7 T cell receptor beta chains presented below share a single source sample, sequenced in a study of cytomegalovirus exposure and HLA in healthy donors. This PCR relied on a set of 60 Vbeta primers and 13 Jbeta primers. TCRdb's table, derived via immunoSEQ multiplex PCR, lists solely in-frame clones and lacks some. Among over 150,000 clones listed, about 80% were seen once. Input material: PBMCs. Receptors were obtained from a girl between 10 and 17 years old in good health and CMV-seropositive.

V gene TRBV29-1 combines with J gene TRBJ2-6, with TRBD1 as a possible D gene (6 bases). Germline CDR1 is SQVTM and CDR2 is ANQGSEA. The V end was cut by 7 bases, the J end by 0 bases, with 31 bases between. This CDR3 spans 21 amino acids. The CDR3 protein is CSGESRHPRGQGPSGANVLTF. CDR3 nucleotide sequence: TGCAGCGGAGAAAGCAGACACCCCCGGGGCCAGGGGCCCTCTGGGGCCAACGTCCTGACTTTC.

In this sample, this clone turned up once. The rearrangement links TRBV29-1 to TRBJ2-7, with 10 bases fitting TRBD2. The CDR3 runs to 13 residues. V gave up 7 bases and J gave up 1 base; unmatched junction bases: 4. Germline V gene lookup returns CDR1 SQVTM and CDR2 ANQGSEA. DNA of the CDR3: TGCAGCGCGATAGCGGGAGGTTCCTACGAGCAGTACTTC. Translating it yields CSAIAGGSYEQYF.

The CDR3 reads CASSFRALETQYF. The CDR3 DNA sequence: TGTGCCAGCAGTTTCCGCGCCTTGGAGACCCAGTACTTC. The chain employs TRBV27 and TRBJ2-5; D gene unclear. Germline CDR1 MNHEY, CDR2 SMNVEV (reference sequence). V lost 3 bases and J lost 5, with 10 bases in between. The CDR3 covers 13 residues.

The chain has TRBV21-1 and TRBJ1-2. TRBV21-1 is listed as a pseudogene. The CDR3 is 12 residues long. The CDR3, as DNA: TGTGCCAGCAGCAAACTGGGGGGTGGCTACACCTTC. Translating it yields CASSKLGGGYTF.

The chain employs TRBV4-1 and TRBJ2-3; no firm D call. CDR1 is MGHRA, CDR2 YSYEKL, per germline. The CDR3 runs 13 residues. Trimming removed 5 bases from V and 4 bases from J, with 10 bases in between. CDR3 loop: CASSIRVADTQYF. The CDR3 bases are TGCGCCAGCAGCATTCGAGTGGCAGATACGCAGTATTTT.

This clone has only a few counts. This chain connects TRBV29-1 to TRBJ2-7, with D unresolved. V lost 4 bases, J lost 2 bases, and 9 bases lay in between. CDR1 SQVTM and CDR2 ANQGSEA come from the germline V gene. This CDR3 contains 12 residues. CDR3 in DNA: TGCAGCGTTGTAAGCGAGACCTACGAGCAGTACTTC. It is translated as CSVVSETYEQYF.

The genes are TRBV9 and TRBJ2-3; 8 nucleotides line up with TRBD1. Germline V gene data show CDR1 as SGDLS and CDR2 as YYNGEE. This CDR3 has 15 amino acids. The trim removed 0 bases at V and 4 bases at J, leaving 4 bases unmatched. The CDR3 spells CASSVEDRVADTQYF. CDR3 in DNA: TGTGCCAGCAGCGTAGAGGACAGGGTGGCAGATACGCAGTATTTT.